In this sample, the clone carrying this T cell receptor (beta chain) turned up a few times. Using RNA transcripts as the source, TCR beta CDR3 regions were amplified. Initially, a first-round RT-PCR of the TCR CDR3 employed the HTBI primer set. One entry per CDR3 protein, called by TCRdb with MiXCR from the multiplex PCR reads. Among almost 600,000 distinct CDR3 sequences, about 45% were seen once, and the ten largest hold roughly 8.2%. From germline, CDR1 is KGHDR and CDR2 SFDVKD. Trimming stripped 4 bases from V and 6 bases from J, with 10 bases between. The CDR3 covers 13 residues. This record belongs to a study of T cells in Graves' hyperthyroidism and ophthalmopathy.

The sequenced sample consisted of peripheral blood or thyroid tissue (not recorded which). This chain connects TRBV24-1 to TRBJ2-3; the D gene is possibly TRBD1 (6 bases). The receptor's source is a woman between 18 and 30 years old with Graves' hyperthyroidism. The CDR3, as DNA: TGTGCCACCAGTGAGGCTCAGGGGGATACGCAGTATTTT. Its protein product is CATSEAQGDTQYF.